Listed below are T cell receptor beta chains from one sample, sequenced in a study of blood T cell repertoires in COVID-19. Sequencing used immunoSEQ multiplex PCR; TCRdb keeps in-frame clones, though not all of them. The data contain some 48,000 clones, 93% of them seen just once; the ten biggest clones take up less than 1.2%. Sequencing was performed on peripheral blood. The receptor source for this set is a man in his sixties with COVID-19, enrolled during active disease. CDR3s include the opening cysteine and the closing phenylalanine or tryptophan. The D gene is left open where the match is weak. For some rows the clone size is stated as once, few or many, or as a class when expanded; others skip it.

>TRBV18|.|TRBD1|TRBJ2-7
TGTGCCAGCTCACCACAGGGGGCGAATAACGAGCAGTACTTC
CASSPQGANNEQYF
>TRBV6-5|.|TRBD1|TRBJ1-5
TGTGCCAGCAGCCAACAGGGGAATCAGCCCCAGCATTTT
CASSQQGNQPQHF
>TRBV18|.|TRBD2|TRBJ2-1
TGTGCCAGCTCACCACAGCGGGACCTTTACAATGAGCAGTTCTTC
CASSPQRDLYNEQFF
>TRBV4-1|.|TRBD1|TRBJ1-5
TGCGCCAGCAGCCAAGGACGCGCCAGGGGGATAGATCAGCCCCAGCATTTT
CASSQGRARGIDQPQHF
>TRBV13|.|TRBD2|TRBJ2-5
TGTGCCAGCAGCTCCCGACTAGCGGGGGGTCAAGAGACCCAGTACTTC
CASSSRLAGGQETQYF
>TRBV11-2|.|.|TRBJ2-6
TGTGCCAGCAGCTTAAGAAAGTGGGAGCCTGGGGCCAACGTCCTGACTTTC
CASSLRKWEPGANVLTF
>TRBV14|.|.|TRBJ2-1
TGTGCCAGCAGCTCCCTTTTCGGGAGCCACCTTTCCTACAATGAGCAGTTCTTC
CASSSLFGSHLSYNEQFF
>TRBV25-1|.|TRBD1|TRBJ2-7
TGTGCCAGCAGGGGGGGACAGGGGCCCTACGAGCAGTACTTC
CASRGGQGPYEQYF
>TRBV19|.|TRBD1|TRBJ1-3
TGTGCCAGTAGTCCGACAGGGACCCCTGGAAACACCATATATTTT
CASSPTGTPGNTIYF
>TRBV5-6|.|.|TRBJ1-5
TGTGCCAGCAGCTTCCGGTATAGCAATCAGCCCCAGCATTTT
CASSFRYSNQPQHF
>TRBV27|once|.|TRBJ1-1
TGTGCCAGCAGTTTATCGGGGTCCGGACAAAAAGCTTTCTTT
CASSLSGSGQKAFF
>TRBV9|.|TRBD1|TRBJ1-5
TGTGCCAGCAGCGTAGGGCCGACAGGGGGCGGCAATCAGCCCCAGCATTTT
CASSVGPTGGGNQPQHF
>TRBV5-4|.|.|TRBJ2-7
TGTGCCAGCAGCGTCGGGACTTCGGGTTACGAGCAGTACTTC
CASSVGTSGYEQYF
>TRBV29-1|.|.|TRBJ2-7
TGCAGCGTGATTAGCGGCTCCTACGAGCAGTACTTC
CSVISGSYEQYF
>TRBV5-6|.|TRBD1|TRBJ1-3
TGTGCCAGCAGCGACCTCAGGGGGTACTCTGGAAACACCATATATTTT
CASSDLRGYSGNTIYF
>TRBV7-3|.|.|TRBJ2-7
TGTGCCAGCCCCCTGGAAGTGGAGTACGAGCAGTACTTC
CASPLEVEYEQYF
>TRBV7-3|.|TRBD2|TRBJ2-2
TGTGCCAGCAGCCGAGCGGGAGCGAACACCGGGGAGCTGTTTTTT
CASSRAGANTGELFF
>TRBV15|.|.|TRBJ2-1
TGTGCCACCAGCAGTACGCCTAGGTCCTACGGGAGCCCCAGAGGCTACAATGAGCAGTTCTTC
CATSSTPRSYGSPRGYNEQFF
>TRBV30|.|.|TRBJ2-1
TGTGCCTGGAGCGCGGGGTACAATGAGCAGTTCTTC
CAWSAGYNEQFF
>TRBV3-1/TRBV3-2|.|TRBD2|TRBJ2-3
TGTGCCAGCAGCCGTTACTTTAGCGGGGGGGCCACAGATACGCAGTATTTT
CASSRYFSGGATDTQYF
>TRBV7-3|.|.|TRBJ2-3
TGTGCCAGCAGCCTTTATAGCTCCACAGATACGCAGTATTTT
CASSLYSSTDTQYF
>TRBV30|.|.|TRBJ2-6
TGTGCCTGGAGTGTGGGGCTGAAGGCATCAATCCCCTTATCTGGGGCCAACGTCCTGACTTTC
CAWSVGLKASIPLSGANVLTF
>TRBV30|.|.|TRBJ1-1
TGTGCCTGGAGTGTACTGGGGCTGAACACTGAAGCTTTCTTT
CAWSVLGLNTEAFF
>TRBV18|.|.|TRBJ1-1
TGTGCCAGCTCACCGCCCTCAGGGAGGCCTGAAGCTTTCTTT
CASSPPSGRPEAFF
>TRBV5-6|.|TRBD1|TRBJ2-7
TGTGCCAGCAGCTATGACAGGGCTCTCTACGAGCAGTACTTC
CASSYDRALYEQYF
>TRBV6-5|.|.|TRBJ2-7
TGTGCCAGCAGTCCCGGACAGCTCTCCTACGAGCAGTACTTC
CASSPGQLSYEQYF
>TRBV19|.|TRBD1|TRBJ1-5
TGTGCCAGTACGATACAGGGGGCCAATAGCAATCAGCCCCAGCATTTT
CASTIQGANSNQPQHF
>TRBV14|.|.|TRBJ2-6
TGTGCCAGCAGCCAACTCAAGAGCTCTGGGGCCAACGTCCTGACTTTC
CASSQLKSSGANVLTF
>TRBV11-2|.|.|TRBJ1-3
TGTGCCAGCAGCCATACAGGATCCCTAAACACCATATATTTT
CASSHTGSLNTIYF
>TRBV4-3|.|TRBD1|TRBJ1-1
TGCGCCAGCAGCCAAGGAGGGGACAGGGGGCGGATTGGCACTGAAGCTTTCTTT
CASSQGGDRGRIGTEAFF
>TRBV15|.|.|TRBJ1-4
TGTGCCACCAGCAGAGAGGATCGGGATCCTGGAAAACTGTTTTTT
CATSREDRDPGKLFF
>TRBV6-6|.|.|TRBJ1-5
TGTGCCAGCCGAGGGGCAGGGGATCTAGGGCCCCAGCATTTT
CASRGAGDLGPQHF
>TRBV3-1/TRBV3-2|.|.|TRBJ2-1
TGTGCCAGCAGCCAAGATCGTAGAGCACAGGGTATGCCGGGGGGTGAGCAGTTCTTC
CASSQDRRAQGMPGGEQFF
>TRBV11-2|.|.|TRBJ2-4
TGTGCCAGCAGCCTGGCTCAACAGAGGGTACGAAACATTCAGTACTTC
CASSLAQQRVRNIQYF
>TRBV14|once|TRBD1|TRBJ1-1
TGTGCCAGCAGCCAAGATGGGACAGGGCTTGAAGCTTTCTTT
CASSQDGTGLEAFF
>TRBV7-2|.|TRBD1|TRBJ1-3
TGTGCCAGCAGAAAAACAGGGGCAGAGGGAAACACCATATATTTT
CASRKTGAEGNTIYF
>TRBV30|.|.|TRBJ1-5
TGTGCCTGGAGTGTCGGTGTTTTGTCGACAGCCCAGATGGGCAATCAGCCCCAGCATTTT
CAWSVGVLSTAQMGNQPQHF
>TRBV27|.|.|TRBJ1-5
TGTGCCAGCAGCCCTTTGTTAAATCAGCCCCAGCATTTT
CASSPLLNQPQHF
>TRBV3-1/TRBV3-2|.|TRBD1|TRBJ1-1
TGTGCCAGCAGCCAAGGGGGACAGACAAACACTGAAGCTTTCTTT
CASSQGGQTNTEAFF
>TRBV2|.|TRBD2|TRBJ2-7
TGTGCCAGCAGACTAGCGGGCGAGCCCTACGAGCAGTACTTC
CASRLAGEPYEQYF
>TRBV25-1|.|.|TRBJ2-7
TGTGCCAGCAGGGCGACGGGACTCAGCTCCTACGAGCAGTACTTC
CASRATGLSSYEQYF
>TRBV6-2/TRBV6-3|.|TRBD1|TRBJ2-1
TGTGCCAGCAGTCCGAGCCGGGACAGGGGGCCTAATGAGCAGTTCTTC
CASSPSRDRGPNEQFF
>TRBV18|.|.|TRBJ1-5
TGTGCCAGCTCACCGCGGACAGATAGCAATCAGCCCCAGCATTTT
CASSPRTDSNQPQHF
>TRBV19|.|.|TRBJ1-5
TGTGCCAGTAGGAGCCTCGACAGAAGCAATCAGCCCCAGCATTTT
CASRSLDRSNQPQHF
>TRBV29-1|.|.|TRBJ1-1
TGCAGCGTGCCGGACAGCCTCAGTAACACTGAAGCTTTCTTT
CSVPDSLSNTEAFF
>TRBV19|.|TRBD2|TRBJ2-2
TGTGCCAGTAGTATAGGACGGACTAGCGGCGCCGGGGAGCTGTTTTTT
CASSIGRTSGAGELFF
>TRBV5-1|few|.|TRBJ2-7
TGCGCCAGCAGCTTGGACAGGCAAACCTACGAGCAGTACTTC
CASSLDRQTYEQYF